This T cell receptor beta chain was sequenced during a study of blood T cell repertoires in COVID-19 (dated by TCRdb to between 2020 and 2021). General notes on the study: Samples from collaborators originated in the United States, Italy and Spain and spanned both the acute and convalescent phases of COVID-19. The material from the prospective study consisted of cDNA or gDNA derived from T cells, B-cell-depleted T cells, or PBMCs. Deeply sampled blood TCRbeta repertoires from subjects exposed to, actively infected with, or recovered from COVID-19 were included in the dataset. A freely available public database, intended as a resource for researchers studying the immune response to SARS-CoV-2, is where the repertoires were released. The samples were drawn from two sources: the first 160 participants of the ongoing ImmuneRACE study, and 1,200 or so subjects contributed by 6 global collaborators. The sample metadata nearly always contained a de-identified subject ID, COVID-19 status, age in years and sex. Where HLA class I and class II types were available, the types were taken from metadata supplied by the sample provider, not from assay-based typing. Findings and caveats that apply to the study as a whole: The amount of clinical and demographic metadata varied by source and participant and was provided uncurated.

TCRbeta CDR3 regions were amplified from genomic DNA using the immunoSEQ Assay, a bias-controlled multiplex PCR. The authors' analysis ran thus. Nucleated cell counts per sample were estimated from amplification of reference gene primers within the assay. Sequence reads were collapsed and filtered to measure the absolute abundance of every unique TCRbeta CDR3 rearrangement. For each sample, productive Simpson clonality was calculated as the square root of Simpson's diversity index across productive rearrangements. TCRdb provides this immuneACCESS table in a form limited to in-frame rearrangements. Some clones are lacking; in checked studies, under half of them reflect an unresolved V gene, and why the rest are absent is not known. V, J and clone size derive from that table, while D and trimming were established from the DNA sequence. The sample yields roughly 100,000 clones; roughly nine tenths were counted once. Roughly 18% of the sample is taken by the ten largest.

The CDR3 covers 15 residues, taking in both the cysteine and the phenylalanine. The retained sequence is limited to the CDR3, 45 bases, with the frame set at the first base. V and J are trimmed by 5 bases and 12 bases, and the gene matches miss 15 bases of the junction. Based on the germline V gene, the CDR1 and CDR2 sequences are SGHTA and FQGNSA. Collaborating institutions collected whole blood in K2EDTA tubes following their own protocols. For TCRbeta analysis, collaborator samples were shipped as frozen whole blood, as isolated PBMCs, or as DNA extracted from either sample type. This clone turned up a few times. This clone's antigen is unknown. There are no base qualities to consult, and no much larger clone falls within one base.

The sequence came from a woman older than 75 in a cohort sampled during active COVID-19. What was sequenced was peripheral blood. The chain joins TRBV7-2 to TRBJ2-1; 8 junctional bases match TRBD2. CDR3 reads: CASSQDGAAGGGQFF. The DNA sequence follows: TGTGCCAGCAGCCAGGACGGGGCCGCCGGGGGGGGGCAGTTCTTC.